This entry describes one T cell receptor beta chain. Germline is not matched at one junction end, which may reflect a read error. These data are taken from a study of glioma-infiltrating T cells after dendritic cell vaccination. Profiled with immunoSEQ multiplex PCR; TCRdb holds only in-frame clones, not every one. This table has more than 85,000 clones, approximately 81% appearing once. The sequenced sample was blood, obtained before dendritic cell vaccination. This TCR was recovered from a human donor with glioblastoma.

This chain's CDR3 is CASSWTSGLETQYF. The CDR3 coding sequence is TGTGCTAGCAGCTGGACTAGCGGCCTAGAGACCCAGTACTTC. The rearrangement uses TRBV7-7 and TRBJ2-5; 10 nucleotides line up with TRBD2. The CDR3 loop spans 14 amino acids. Germline V lookup: CDR1 SSHAT, CDR2 FNYEAQ (reference sequence).